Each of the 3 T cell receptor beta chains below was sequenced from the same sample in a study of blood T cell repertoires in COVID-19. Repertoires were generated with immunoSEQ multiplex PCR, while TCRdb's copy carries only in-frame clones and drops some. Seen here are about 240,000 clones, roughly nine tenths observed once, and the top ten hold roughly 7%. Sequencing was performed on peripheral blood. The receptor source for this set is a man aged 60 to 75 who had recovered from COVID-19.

The CDR3: CASSQATRGGSRSYEQYF. CDR3 DNA: TGTGCCAGCAGCCAGGCAACCCGCGGGGGAAGCAGATCCTACGAGCAGTACTTC. The chain links TRBV7-2 to TRBJ2-7; 7 bases map to TRBD2. The CDR3 has 18 amino acids. The junction had 17 bases not matched to a gene; V was cut back by 5 bases and J by 1 base. Germline V lookup: CDR1 SGHTA, CDR2 FQGNSA.

The CDR3 region has the DNA TGTGCCTGGAGGGCCCCGATGGGACAGATCACAGATACGCAGTATTTT. Its protein product is CAWRAPMGQITDTQYF. V is TRBV30 and J is TRBJ2-3, with 7 bases matching TRBD1. Trimming cost V 3 bases and J 2 bases; bases outside gene matches: 11. Germline V CDR1 and CDR2: GTSNPN, SVGIG (reference sequence). The CDR3 has 16 amino acids.

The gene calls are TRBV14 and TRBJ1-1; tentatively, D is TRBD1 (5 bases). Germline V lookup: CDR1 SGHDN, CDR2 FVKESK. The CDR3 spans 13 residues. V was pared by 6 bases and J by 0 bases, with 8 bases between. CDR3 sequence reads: CASSLDMNTEAFF. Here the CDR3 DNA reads TGTGCCAGCAGTTTGGACATGAACACTGAAGCTTTCTTT.